This T cell receptor (beta chain) was observed in a study of OX40 agonist ivuxolimab in advanced cancers. The overall study: Patients were given ivuxolimab, an antibody that agonizes OX40 (CD134). Previous treatment with anti-PD-1, anti-PD-L1 or anti-CTLA-4 therapy was allowed; 35% to 50% had received some.

Turning to this clone: Its antigen is still unknown.

Sequencing was performed with immunoSEQ multiplex PCR; in TCRdb, only in-frame clones are kept and a portion is missing. The sample lists 55,000 to 70,000 clones; approximately 80% were seen once. General study results and limits: Near-lowest levels of clonal expansion characterized partial responders at 0.1-3.0 mg/kg. Within 6 weeks, CD4+ and CD8+ blood T cells expanded clonally at 0.1 to 3.0 mg/kg.

The trim removed 4 bases at V and 4 bases at J, leaving 10 bases unmatched. Per the germline V gene, CDR1 is SGHRS and CDR2 is YFSETQ. The CDR3 consists of 15 residues. Sequenced material: CD4+ or CD8+ T cells sorted from blood, taken in a trial of the OX40 agonist ivuxolimab. This TCR came from an adult with an advanced solid tumor such as melanoma, head and neck, liver or kidney cancer. The chain recombines TRBV5-1 with TRBJ2-7, with 8 bases identical to TRBD2. The CDR3 coding sequence is TGCGCCAGCAGCCCAACTAGCGGATCGATTTACGAGCAGTACTTC. It codes for CASSPTSGSIYEQYF. Looking up the rest from reference TRBV5-1 and TRBJ2-7 gives the full variable domain: KAGVTQTPRYLIKTRGQQVTLSCSPISGHRSVSWYQQTPGQGLQFLFEYFSETQRNKGNFPGRFSGRQFSNSRSEMNVSTLELGDSALYLCASSPTSGSIYEQYFGPGTRLTVT.